A selection of T cell receptor beta chains follows, all from one sample in a study of cytomegalovirus exposure and HLA in healthy donors. Sequencing was performed with immunoSEQ multiplex PCR; in TCRdb, only in-frame clones are kept and a portion is missing. The data contain fewer than 250,000 clones, around nine tenths of them singletons. The sequenced sample consisted of PBMCs. The receptor set was obtained from a man aged 18 to 29 in good health and CMV-seronegative. Each CDR3 is given with its conserved first and last residue. Each record gives: V gene, J gene, D gene, clone size, CDR3 protein, CDR3 DNA. A D gene is named only where the DNA matches it firmly. Clone size appears in some rows only: once, few, many, or a class for an expanded clone.

>TRBV5-1|TRBJ1-3|TRBD1|-
CASSQGALSSGNTIYF
TGCGCCAGCAGCCAGGGGGCCCTGAGCTCTGGAAACACCATATATTTT
>TRBV4-3|TRBJ2-3|-|-
CASSQGPLAGEGNTQYF
TGCGCCAGCAGCCAAGGGCCTCTGGCCGGGGAAGGTAATACGCAGTATTTT
>TRBV5-1|TRBJ2-1|-|-
CASSLAQGTEQFF
TGCGCCAGCAGCTTGGCACAGGGCACTGAGCAGTTCTTC
>TRBV7-2|TRBJ1-1|-|-
CASTLRQPNTEAFF
TGTGCCAGCACCCTGAGGCAGCCGAACACTGAAGCTTTCTTT
>TRBV28|TRBJ2-2|TRBD2|-
CASSYLAANTGELFF
TGTGCCAGCAGTTATCTAGCGGCGAACACCGGGGAGCTGTTTTTT
>TRBV7-2|TRBJ2-2|TRBD2|-
CASSLVSGAIGGELFF
TGTGCCAGCAGCTTGGTTAGCGGGGCGATCGGCGGGGAGCTGTTTTTT
>TRBV7-9|TRBJ1-2|-|-
CTGGDNINYGYTF
TGTACGGGTGGGGACAACATTAACTATGGCTACACCTTC
>TRBV9|TRBJ2-1|TRBD2|-
CASSIEPTSGAYNEQFF
TGTGCCAGCAGCATAGAACCGACTAGCGGAGCCTACAATGAGCAGTTCTTC
>TRBV28|TRBJ1-1|-|-
CASSMNTEAFF
TGTGCCAGCAGCATGAACACTGAAGCTTTCTTT
>TRBV11-2|TRBJ2-3|-|-
CASSFRAGHTQYF
TGTGCCAGCAGCTTTCGCGCAGGGCATACGCAGTATTTT
>TRBV29-1|TRBJ2-7|-|-
CSVEDSTGGEQYF
TGCAGCGTTGAGGATTCGACCGGGGGCGAGCAGTACTTC
>TRBV28|TRBJ1-2|TRBD1|-
CASSITDRGSYTF
TGTGCCAGCAGTATAACCGACAGGGGGAGCTACACCTTC
>TRBV4-3|TRBJ1-2|-|-
CASSQGERGSNYGYTF
TGCGCCAGCAGCCAAGGTGAAAGGGGGTCCAACTATGGCTACACCTTC
>TRBV7-9|TRBJ2-7|-|-
CASSPRLVPYEQYF
TGTGCCAGCAGCCCACGACTAGTCCCCTACGAGCAGTACTTC
>TRBV10-3|TRBJ2-7|-|-
CAIGGVPYEQYF
TGTGCCATCGGCGGCGTCCCCTACGAGCAGTACTTC
>TRBV19|TRBJ2-2|-|-
CASRPGHYTGELFF
TGTGCCAGTCGGCCGGGACACTACACCGGGGAGCTGTTTTTT
>TRBV4-1|TRBJ2-7|TRBD2|-
CASSQGLAGGLSSYEQYF
TGCGCCAGCAGCCAAGGGCTAGCGGGGGGGCTAAGCTCCTACGAGCAGTACTTC
>TRBV7-3|TRBJ1-1|-|few
CASSSGENTEAFF
TGTGCCAGCAGCTCAGGCGAGAACACTGAAGCTTTCTTT
>TRBV14|TRBJ2-5|TRBD1|-
CASSRYRDREKKETQYF
TGTGCCAGCAGCCGATACCGGGACAGGGAGAAGAAAGAGACCCAGTACTTC
>TRBV5-1|TRBJ2-7|-|once
CASSLLGSSYEQYF
TGCGCCAGCAGCTTGTTGGGCAGCTCCTACGAGCAGTACTTC
>TRBV2|TRBJ1-4|-|-
CASGAGSSGEKLFF
TGTGCCAGCGGGGCAGGCTCCTCAGGGGAAAAACTGTTTTTT
>TRBV28|TRBJ2-5|TRBD2|few
CASSRPGSGGAGETQYF
TGTGCCAGCAGCCGCCCCGGGAGCGGGGGGGCCGGAGAGACCCAGTACTTC
>TRBV7-2|TRBJ1-2|-|-
CASRLLGYGYTF
TGTGCCAGCAGACTACTAGGCTATGGCTACACCTTC
>TRBV19|TRBJ1-5|TRBD1|-
CATRPGQGGYSNQPQHF
TGTGCCACCCGCCCCGGACAGGGAGGTTATAGCAATCAGCCCCAGCATTTT
>TRBV7-6|TRBJ2-1|TRBD1|-
CASSSGTGDEQFF
TGTGCCAGCAGCTCCGGGACAGGGGATGAGCAGTTCTTC
>TRBV2|TRBJ1-5|-|-
CASTVSSNQPQHF
TGTGCCAGCACCGTCTCTAGCAATCAGCCCCAGCATTTT
>TRBV18|TRBJ1-6|TRBD1|-
CASSLTGGGSSYNSPLHF
TGTGCCAGCTCCCTTACCGGAGGGGGCAGCTCCTATAATTCACCCCTCCACTTT